The 24 T cell receptor beta chains below were found in one sample sequenced in a study of shared clonotypes between healthy human individuals. Method: immunoSEQ multiplex PCR; TCRdb's copy keeps in-frame clones and lacks some. Counted here are 550,000 to 700,000 clones, more than 70% occurring once; the ten biggest clones make up around 1.8%. The sequenced sample consisted of memory CD4+ T cells sorted from blood. Subset reported: CD45RA-negative fraction. All receptors come from a woman between 25 and 40 years old in good health.

This chain joins TRBV7-2 and TRBJ2-7; D perhaps matches TRBD1 (6 bases). Germline CDR1 SGHTA, CDR2 FQGNSA. Trimming pared 4 bases from V and 0 bases from J, leaving 10 bases between. CDR3 length: 14 residues. The CDR3 loop is CASSWQGSSYEQYF. CDR3 DNA sequence: TGTGCCAGCAGCTGGCAGGGGAGCTCCTACGAGCAGTACTTC.

This sequence joins TRBV10-3 and TRBJ2-7; 14 bases fit TRBD2. Germline values: CDR1 ENHRY, CDR2 SYGVKD. Trimming at V came to 5 bases and at J to 2 bases, leaving 14 bases not matched to a gene. This CDR3 spans 19 amino acids. CDR3: CAISTPGTSGGGWTYEQYF. CDR3 nucleotide sequence: TGTGCCATCAGTACCCCCGGGACTAGCGGGGGAGGATGGACCTACGAGCAGTACTTC.

The chain couples TRBV4-2 to TRBJ2-7; D might be TRBD2 (6 bases). The CDR3 covers 14 residues. The germline CDR1 and CDR2 sequences are LGHNA and YNFKEQ. Trimming removed 4 bases from V and 0 bases from J, with 10 bases in between. The CDR3 DNA is TGTGCCAGCAGCCGGTCCGGGAGCTCCTACGAGCAGTACTTC. It yields the protein CASSRSGSSYEQYF.

A note on this clone: The sample has other DNA sequences that encode this CDR3 too. The rearrangement uses TRBV19 and TRBJ1-1, with D perhaps TRBD1 (5 bases). CDR1 is LNHDA and CDR2 is SQIVND in the germline V gene (reference sequence). This CDR3 spans 15 amino acids. V lost 4 bases, J lost 1 base, and 13 bases lay in between. CDR3 sequence: CASSTTGTANTEAFF. The CDR3 DNA is TGTGCCAGTAGTACAACCGGGACGGCGAACACTGAAGCTTTCTTT.

The chain uses TRBV27 and TRBJ2-6, with D possibly called TRBD1 or TRBD2 (5 bases each). The ends were cut back, 1 base at V and 2 bases at J, with 15 bases in the middle. The CDR3 sequence is 18 residues long. In germline, CDR1 is MNHEY, CDR2 SMNVEV (reference sequence). The CDR3 nucleotides are TGTGCCAGCAGTTTATTAGGCAGGGTGAGGGCTGGGGCCAACGTCCTGACTTTC. Protein: CASSLLGRVRAGANVLTF.

The sample holds one count of this clone. A read error may explain this, as a much larger clone is one base away. Additional DNA sequences in this sample encode the identical CDR3. The chain recombines TRBV7-6 with TRBJ2-7; TRBD2 agrees at 7 bases. Trimming removed 5 bases from V and 1 base from J; junction bases left unmatched: 5. Germline loops: CDR1 SGHVS, CDR2 FNYEAQ. The CDR3 runs to 14 residues. DNA for the CDR3: TGTGCCAGCAGCCTCCAGCGGGATTCCTACGAGCAGTACTTC. Protein: CASSLQRDSYEQYF.

The chain combines TRBV7-6 with TRBJ2-3; D is unresolved. From germline, CDR1 is SGHVS and CDR2 FNYEAQ. The germline V and J ends were trimmed by 8 bases and 0 bases, with 18 bases remaining between them. The CDR3 length is 16 residues. The CDR3 DNA is TGTGCCAGCCGCCCGAGGACGGCGCAGAGCACAGATACGCAGTATTTT. Translation gives CASRPRTAQSTDTQYF.

This chain connects TRBV28 to TRBJ1-5; D remains ambiguous. CDR1 and CDR2 from the germline V gene are MDHEN and SYDVKM. The CDR3 has 16 amino acids. Trimming removed 1 base at V and 0 bases at J, with 10 bases between. CDR3 nucleotides: TGTGCCAGCAGTTTATTGAAAGGTTATAGCAATCAGCCCCAGCATTTT. It is translated as CASSLLKGYSNQPQHF.

The chain recombines TRBV5-1 with TRBJ2-5; the D gene could be TRBD1 or TRBD2 (5 bases each). CDR3 length: 14 amino acids. Trimming stripped 4 bases from V and 3 bases from J, with 13 bases between. The V gene's germline CDR1 is SGHRS and CDR2 YFSETQ. DNA for the CDR3: TGCGCCAGCAGCCCGGGGACGATTAAAGAGACCCAGTACTTC. This codes for CASSPGTIKETQYF.

The chain carries TRBV28 and TRBJ1-5; no reliable D call. The CDR3 extends over 15 amino acids. V dropped 5 bases and J dropped 3 bases, with 14 bases sitting between them. Germline CDR1 is MDHEN and CDR2 is SYDVKM. The DNA of the CDR3 is TGTGCCAGCAGTACGCCGACACTTTTCAATCAGCCCCAGCATTTT. Its translation: CASSTPTLFNQPQHF.

The rearrangement links TRBV19 to TRBJ2-6, with 8 nucleotides matching TRBD1. Unmatched junction bases numbered 9, after V lost 5 bases and J lost 0 bases. The CDR3 is 18 residues long. Germline loops: CDR1 LNHDA, CDR2 SQIVND (reference sequence). CDR3 DNA: TGTGCCAGTAGTCCCTGGACAGGGAAAGCCTCTGGGGCCAACGTCCTGACTTTC. The encoded protein is CASSPWTGKASGANVLTF.

The CDR3 nucleotides read TGCGCCAGCAGCTTGGGGGCCCCCCTCGACGAGCAGTACTTC. As protein: CASSLGAPLDEQYF. J is TRBJ2-7 and V is TRBV5-1; unclear D gene. The V end was cut by 0 bases, the J end by 5 bases, with 12 bases between. CDR1 and CDR2 (germline): SGHRS, YFSETQ. The CDR3 spans 14 residues.

The chain joins TRBV28 to TRBJ1-5; maybe TRBD1 (6 bases). The CDR3 covers 16 residues. V was pared by 8 bases and J by 7 bases, with 24 bases between. Germline CDR1 and CDR2: MDHEN and SYDVKM. CDR3 amino acids: CASRTPTHGGQQPQHF. For the CDR3, the DNA is TGTGCCAGCCGCACACCAACTCACGGGGGGCAACAGCCCCAGCATTTT.

This chain links TRBV11-2 with TRBJ2-5; TRBD2 aligns across 14 bases. Germline V CDR1 and CDR2: SGHAT, FQNNGV. The CDR3 runs 17 residues. V was pared by 5 bases and J by 6 bases, with 11 bases of the junction left unmatched. CDR3 DNA sequence: TGTGCCAGCAGCATTGGGTCGGGGACTAGCGGGAGAAAGACCCAGTACTTC. Its protein product is CASSIGSGTSGRKTQYF.

The chain combines TRBV28 with TRBJ1-5, with 9 bases matching TRBD1. This CDR3 comprises 13 residues. The V and J ends lost 7 bases and 15 bases, in that order; junction bases with no gene match: 13. CDR1 is MDHEN, CDR2 SYDVKM, per germline. The CDR3 reads CASTGQGIPPWHF. CDR3 nucleotides: TGTGCCAGCACCGGACAGGGGATTCCTCCCTGGCATTTT.

V usage is TRBV27 and J usage is TRBJ2-5; TRBD2 matches at 11 bases. There are 15 residues in the CDR3. The V gene's germline CDR1 is MNHEY and CDR2 SMNVEV (reference sequence). V trimming: 5 bases; J trimming: 5 bases; junction bases outside the gene matches: 7. The CDR3 loop is CASSELAGGPETQYF. The DNA of the CDR3 is TGTGCCAGCAGTGAATTAGCGGGAGGGCCGGAGACCCAGTACTTC.

This clone appeared many times. This chain uses TRBV7-8 with TRBJ1-2, with D perhaps TRBD1 (5 bases). The length of the CDR3 is 12 residues. V dropped 5 bases and J dropped 3 bases, with 7 bases sitting between them. CDR1 is SGHVS and CDR2 is FQNEAQ in the germline V gene. This CDR3 is CASSQGDYGYTF. Here the CDR3 DNA reads TGTGCCAGCAGCCAAGGGGACTATGGCTACACCTTC.

The chain links TRBV5-6 to TRBJ1-2; 7 positions agree with TRBD1. With 0 bases clipped from V and 4 bases from J, the junction kept 0 bases outside the gene matches. This CDR3 is built from 13 residues. Per germline, CDR1 SGHDT and CDR2 YYEEEE. CDR3 DNA sequence: TGTGCCAGCAGCTTGGAGGGGGCCTATGGCTACACCTTC. Its protein product is CASSLEGAYGYTF.

CDR3 protein: CASSQPRGLAGYNEQFF. CDR3 in DNA: TGCGCCAGCAGCCAACCCCGGGGACTAGCGGGATACAATGAGCAGTTCTTC. The chain combines TRBV4-1 with TRBJ2-1; 13 bases match TRBD2. This CDR3 region has 17 residues. V lost 2 bases, J lost 4 bases, and 5 bases stayed unmatched. Germline CDR1 and CDR2: MGHRA and YSYEKL.

This rearrangement joins TRBV5-1 to TRBJ2-7, with 8 bases fitting TRBD2. The germline V gene encodes CDR1 SGHRS and CDR2 YFSETQ. The CDR3 has 16 amino acids. V shed 1 base, J shed 2 bases, and the junction held 8 bases outside the gene matches. The CDR3 loop is CASSLRERGPTYEQYF. The DNA of the CDR3 is TGCGCCAGCAGCTTGAGAGAGCGGGGGCCCACCTACGAGCAGTACTTC.

This sequence joins TRBV7-7 and TRBJ2-7; the match to TRBD1 covers 7 bases. The CDR3 runs 16 residues. CDR1 and CDR2 (germline): SSHAT, FNYEAQ (reference sequence). V gave up 5 bases and J gave up 2 bases; unmatched junction bases: 12. The CDR3 sequence: CASSPDRDERAYEQYF. The DNA of the CDR3 is TGTGCCAGCAGCCCTGACAGGGACGAGAGGGCCTACGAGCAGTACTTC.

The CDR3 here is CASSGRRNTEAFF. For the CDR3, the DNA is TGTGCCAGCAGCGGACGTAGGAACACTGAAGCTTTCTTT. V and J are TRBV7-8 and TRBJ1-1; D is unresolved. Trimming removed 5 bases at V and 1 base at J, with 8 bases between. Germline CDR1 and CDR2: SGHVS and FQNEAQ. The CDR3 covers 13 residues.

The CDR3 loop reads CASSTRDSSSSQPQHF. As DNA, the CDR3 is TGTGCCAGTAGTACCCGGGACAGTTCGTCGAGCCAGCCCCAGCATTTT. The rearrangement links TRBV19 to TRBJ1-5, with TRBD1 matching over 7 bases. Trimming took 4 bases from V and 7 from J; bases not matched to a gene: 13. This CDR3 has 16 residues. Germline values: CDR1 LNHDA, CDR2 SQIVND (reference sequence).

This rearrangement joins TRBV6-5 to TRBJ1-4; D is possibly TRBD1 (5 bases). Trimming cost V 6 bases and J 0 bases, with 8 bases left between them. The CDR3 is made up of 14 amino acids. CDR1 MNHEY and CDR2 SVGAGI come from the germline V gene. The CDR3 DNA sequence: TGTGCCAGCAGCACGACAGCAACTAATGAAAAACTGTTTTTT. Protein: CASSTTATNEKLFF.